This paragraph covers one T cell receptor beta chain sequence. What it recognizes is unknown. The sample originates from a study of T cells in Graves' hyperthyroidism and ophthalmopathy. Study-level results: Most thyroid-expanded clonotypes above 0.001 were also found in blood. The model foresaw ophthalmopathy a median about 6.1 months prior to onset. By a 13 V-J model, ophthalmopathy was set apart from stable hyperthyroidism.

RNA transcripts served as the template for amplifying TCR beta CDR3 regions. The primer set for the first-round RT-PCR of the TCR CDR3 was HTBI. TCRdb ran MiXCR on the multiplex PCR reads and lists one entry per CDR3 protein. Of 450,000 to 700,000 distinct CDR3 sequences detected, roughly 46% appear once; the ten largest clones hold 15% to 20%. Germline CDR1 reads LNHDA; CDR2 reads SQIVND (reference sequence). The CDR3 totals 13 residues. Trimming shortened V by 3 bases and J by 2 bases, and 8 bases separated the two germline ends. Exclusions: uncontrolled infection, other autoimmune disease, pregnancy, lactation.

The V call is TRBV19, the J call TRBJ2-7; D call uncertain. The source is an adult woman with Graves' disease, either hyperthyroidism or ophthalmopathy (not recorded which). The sample comprised peripheral blood or thyroid tissue (not recorded which). CDR3 bases: TGTGCCAGTAGTATCACCGATACCTACGAGCAGTACTTC. It codes for CASSITDTYEQYF.